This TCR beta chain was recovered during a study of blood T cells in healthy people across ages (dated by TCRdb to about 2015). The study in broad terms: In model experiments, roughly one uniquely barcoded TCR beta cDNA molecule per two T cells was captured by template switching. Using deep sequencing normalized with unique cDNA molecular identifiers, the study measured how TCR beta repertoire diversity changes with age. The donors were divided into four age groups: young (average approximately 15 years), middle-aged (about 39), aged (around 59) and long-lived (more than 75). To avoid experimental bias, donors of different ages were distributed randomly across sequencing lanes. Two additional independent replicas of 1 million unique cDNA reads from the same blood draw were analyzed for two donors (one aged 18 to 30 and one aged 80 or older). General conclusions and limits of the study: A strong correlation was found between observed TCR beta diversity and the percentage of naive T cells measured by flow cytometry. Bulk unsorted PBMC profiling prevented conclusive comparison of naive and antigen-experienced compartments. Because the CMV infection status of the donors was unknown, age-related changes in expanded clonotypes may potentially have been confounded. Observed TCR beta diversity per million T cells fell roughly linearly with age, and a significant reduction was already apparent by age around 40. Compared with the aged group, more naive CD4+ T cells, fewer expanded clones and increased TCR diversity were shown by the long-lived group, suggesting age selection. Total diversity estimates from one million sequenced T cells were considered lower bounds and underestimates.

Via the germline V gene, CDR1 is LGHNT and CDR2 FRNRAP. Between the V and J ends, shortened by 3 bases and 7 bases respectively, the junction contains 24 bases. The CDR3 runs 17 amino acids, cysteine and phenylalanine included. Kept here is only the CDR3 DNA, which spans 51 bases and is read in frame from base 1. Libraries came from 5' RACE. The sequencer was an Illumina HiSeq 2500. The second PCR ran for about 7 to 11 cycles and used a J-beta primer mix along with a sample-barcoded 5' primer. Each TCR beta cDNA molecule received a unique molecular identifier from a template-switch 5' adaptor carrying 12 random nucleotides. Each sample yielded at least 2.5 million CDR3-containing paired-end reads. First-strand cDNA synthesis was performed from all RNA using the Mint cDNA synthesis kit, with priming by a TRBC-specific oligonucleotide. All cDNA was treated with uracil-DNA glycosylase and then went through a first 18-cycle PCR with the universal primers M1SS and BC2_uni_R. In the authors' own workflow: Normalization of each sample was performed by random selection of 1 million high-quality reads, each carrying a distinct molecular identifier. Reads sharing molecular identifiers were discarded rather than binned into consensus sequences. CDR3 identification, clonotype clustering and error correction used MiTCR with a Q25 quality threshold and the strictest error-elimination algorithm. A nonparametric unseen species model with Euler transformation was used to estimate lower-bound total TCR beta diversity. TCRdb ran its own pipeline on the public reads, namely fastp trimming at Q25 and MiXCR clone calling, and kept in-frame beta chains. Each CDR3 protein gets just one entry, which takes the most common genes and DNA from the rows behind it. It is TCRdb's table, rather than the study itself, that gives the V and J calls and clone size. In all, the sample holds about a million distinct CDR3 sequences, and approximately 49% of those were seen once. Roughly 13% of the sample belongs to the ten largest clones.

Comment on this clonotype: No cognate antigen has been identified for it. The sample holds no much larger clone one base away, and base qualities are not on file.

Donors were a few dozen systemically healthy Caucasian individuals from Russia aged 6 to 90 years. Each donor gave approximately 9.4 milliliters of peripheral blood, drawn into EDTA-treated Vacutainer tubes. Ficoll-Paque density-gradient centrifugation was used to isolate PBMCs, with at least 6 million obtained per sample. Total RNA was extracted from PBMCs with Trizol reagent, with at least 5.5 micrograms obtained per sample. Naive CD45RAhigh/CD27high T cell percentages were measured by flow cytometry on a PBMC aliquot from every donor. This receptor was identified in a young man in good health. The chain employs TRBV12-5 and TRBJ1-1; the D gene is possibly TRBD1, with 6 bases matching. The specimen sequenced was blood. CDR3 region: CASGFSIHRAGYVEAFF. The nucleotide sequence reads TGTGCTAGTGGTTTTTCGATTCACAGGGCTGGGTACGTTGAAGCTTTCTTT.